Here is one T cell receptor (beta chain) with its context. Its specificity is unknown. The CDR3 runs 12 residues. V gave up 5 bases and J gave up 6 bases, with 9 bases separating them. CDR1 is SGHTA, CDR2 FQGNSA, per germline. This specimen comes from a study of a mutant IDH1 vaccine in newly diagnosed glioma. At the level of the study: Patients in the study were vaccinated eight times, receiving shots in weeks 1, 3, 5, 7, 11, 15, 19 and 23. Treated patients, averaging roughly 40 years, were about 60% male and approximately 38% female.

Time point denoted: week 5, during vaccination. Every vaccination contained 300 ug of the mutant IDH1 20-mer peptide and was paired with topical imiquimod. The donors had new WHO grade 3 or 4 astrocytomas; these were IDH1-mutant and ATRX-lost. TCRdb's copy holds only in-frame clones and misses some; the assay was immunoSEQ multiplex PCR. The table lists some 27,000 clones, 65% to 85% of them singletons. The TCR comes from a man aged 40-49 years with glioma. This sequence joins TRBV7-2 and TRBJ2-3; D not resolved. Source: PBMCs, taken from a glioma patient whose treatment included an IDH1 peptide vaccine. In DNA, the CDR3 is TGTGCCAGCAGCCCTTACGGGGATACGCAGTATTTT. Translation gives CASSPYGDTQYF.